This TCR beta chain originates from a study of CD8 T cells in ankylosing spondylitis. Study results and limitations: Before this, some motif variants had been reported in reactive arthritis synovial fluid and blood. The disease-linked clones had a CD8+ phenotype and low blood frequencies. Apparently characteristic of ankylosing spondylitis blood was a TCR beta motif (about eight highly homologous variants). It was reported that disease-linked clones were significantly enriched in matched ankylosing spondylitis synovial fluid.

Quantitative 5'-RACE with molecular barcodes was used to make the TCR beta libraries. TCRdb re-called the 5' RACE reads through MiXCR, storing one row per CDR3 protein. The table includes around 770,000 distinct CDR3 sequences, 12% detected once. CDR1 LGHNA and CDR2 YNFKEQ come from the germline V gene. The CDR3 runs 13 residues. V was clipped by 4 bases and J by 4 bases, with 10 bases between them. This clonotype was counted many times. Its antigen is not known. The source of this sequence is a male donor with ankylosing spondylitis. What was sequenced was blood, either unsorted or a sorted T cell fraction (not recorded which). The chain is built from TRBV4-2 and TRBJ2-5; the D is unclear. CDR3 residues: CASSREWGETQYF. As DNA, the CDR3 is TGTGCCAGCAGCCGAGAATGGGGAGAGACCCAGTACTTC.